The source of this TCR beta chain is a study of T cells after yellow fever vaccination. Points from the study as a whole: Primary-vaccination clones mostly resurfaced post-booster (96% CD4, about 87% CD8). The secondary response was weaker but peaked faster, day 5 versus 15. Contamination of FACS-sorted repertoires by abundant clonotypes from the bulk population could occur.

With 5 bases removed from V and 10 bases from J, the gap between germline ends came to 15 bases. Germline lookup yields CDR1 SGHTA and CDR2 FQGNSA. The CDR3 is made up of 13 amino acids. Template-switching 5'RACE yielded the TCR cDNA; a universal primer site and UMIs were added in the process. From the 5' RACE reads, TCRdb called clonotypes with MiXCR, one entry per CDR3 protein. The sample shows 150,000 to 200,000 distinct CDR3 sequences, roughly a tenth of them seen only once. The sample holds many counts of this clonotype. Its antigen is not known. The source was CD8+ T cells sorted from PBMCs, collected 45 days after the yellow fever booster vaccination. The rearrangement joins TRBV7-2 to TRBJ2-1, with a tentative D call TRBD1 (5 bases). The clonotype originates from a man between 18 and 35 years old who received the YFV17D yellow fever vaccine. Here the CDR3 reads CASSPPGRVEQFF. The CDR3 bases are TGTGCCAGCAGCCCCCCCGGCAGGGTAGAGCAGTTCTTC.